The 17 T cell receptor beta chains below all came from one sample that was sequenced in a study of human T cells and chemical hapten exposure. TCRdb processed the RACE reads anew with MiXCR; each CDR3 protein has one entry. The table lists 35,000 to 50,000 distinct CDR3 sequences, approximately 10% of them singletons. The time point denotes: patch test 2, 6 weeks after DPC sensitization. Documented treatment: therapeutic diphenylcyclopropenone sensitization with weekly scalp DPC. Total RNA extraction was carried out from unfractionated whole blood. Sequenced here: whole blood, sampled in connection with sensitization to the hapten diphenylcyclopropenone (DPC). These receptors were obtained from a young woman with alopecia areata. Some clones in this sample may be carry-over from other donors' samples.

The sample holds many counts of this clonotype. The genes are TRBV28 and TRBJ2-6; D not resolved. The CDR3 is made up of 15 amino acids. Trimming took 0 bases from V and 0 from J, leaving 3 bases between them. Germline assignment: CDR1 MDHEN and CDR2 SYDVKM. The CDR3 region has the DNA TGTGCCAGCAGTTTATGGGGCTCTGGGGCCAACGTCCTGACTTTC. This gives the protein CASSLWGSGANVLTF.

This clonotype was detected ten times or more. The genes are TRBV4-3 and TRBJ2-2; D ambiguous. The CDR3 runs 14 residues. The V end lost 4 bases, the J end lost 1 base, and 7 bases lay between the germline ends. CDR1 is LGHNA and CDR2 is YSLEER in the germline V gene. The CDR3 bases are TGCGCCAGCAGCCCGACCTTGAACACCGGGGAGCTGTTTTTT. Encoded protein: CASSPTLNTGELFF.

This clonotype occurred many times. The chain has TRBV6-6 and TRBJ2-7, with D unclear. Deletions cut 8 bases from V and 3 bases from J, with 8 bases between. Germline lookup yields CDR1 MNHNY and CDR2 SVGAGI (reference sequence). This CDR3 has 11 amino acids. The CDR3 DNA reads as TGTGCCAGCCAAAGTAGCTACGAGCAGTACTTC. Residues: CASQSSYEQYF.

This clonotype came up a few times. The V gene is TRBV30, the J gene TRBJ2-3; no definite D call. The CDR3 length is 12 residues. Germline V gene data show CDR1 as GTSNPN and CDR2 as SVGIG (reference sequence). V lost 1 base to trimming and J lost 8 bases, with 10 bases between them. CDR3 loop: CAWSGTPATQYF. The CDR3 coding sequence is TGTGCCTGGAGTGGTACCCCAGCTACGCAGTATTTT.

This clonotype was picked up a small number of times. This chain joins TRBV7-2 and TRBJ1-1; perhaps TRBD1 as D (6 bases). Germline V gene lookup returns CDR1 SGHTA and CDR2 FQGNSA. The CDR3 consists of 14 residues. Trimming cost V 1 base and J 1 base, with 7 bases left between them. CDR3 DNA sequence: TGTGCCAGCAGCTTAGAGGGACAGAACACTGAAGCTTTCTTT. Translating it yields CASSLEGQNTEAFF.

This clonotype was counted at least ten times. This chain connects TRBV11-2 to TRBJ2-2; 8 bases map to TRBD1. CDR1 is SGHAT and CDR2 is FQNNGV in the germline V gene. Germline trimming cut 5 bases from V and 0 bases from J; bases unmatched to any gene: 5. This CDR3 contains 16 residues. Written as DNA, the CDR3 is TGTGCCAGCAGCCGAACCAGGGGGCCGAACACCGGGGAGCTGTTTTTT. Translated: CASSRTRGPNTGELFF.

The V call is TRBV7-3, the J call TRBJ1-1; D gene unclear. This CDR3 region has 14 residues. CDR1 is SGHTA and CDR2 is FQGTGA in the germline V gene. Trimming removed 1 base at V and 1 base at J, with 7 bases between. The CDR3: CASSLKGRNTEAFF. For the CDR3, the DNA is TGTGCCAGCAGCTTAAAAGGTCGGAACACTGAAGCTTTCTTT.

This clonotype was picked up many times. The J gene is TRBJ2-5, the V gene TRBV7-2; no definite D call. This CDR3 has 12 residues. With 6 bases removed from V and 5 bases from J, the gap between germline ends came to 10 bases. Germline V CDR1 and CDR2: SGHTA, FQGNSA. In nucleotides, the CDR3 is TGTGCCAGCAGAACCTCTGGGGAGACCCAGTACTTC. Amino acids: CASRTSGETQYF.

Only a few counts were recorded for this clonotype. The chain employs TRBV7-8 and TRBJ2-7; D might be TRBD1 (6 bases). Germline V gene data show CDR1 as SGHVS and CDR2 as FQNEAQ. The CDR3 covers 15 residues. Trimming removed 5 bases from V and 0 bases from J, with 14 bases in between. The DNA of the CDR3 is TGTGCCAGCAGCGTTGCAGGGGCCTTCTCCTACGAGCAGTACTTC. This codes for CASSVAGAFSYEQYF.

This clonotype was counted many times. The DNA for the CDR3 is TGTGCCAGCAGCTTAGCCGCAGGACAGGTCAACACCGGGGAGCTGTTTTTT. Translating it yields CASSLAAGQVNTGELFF. The V call is TRBV7-8, the J call TRBJ2-2; 7 positions agree with TRBD1. The junction had 6 bases not matched to a gene; V was cut back by 0 bases and J by 2 bases. The length of the CDR3 is 17 residues. Germline CDR1 is SGHVS and CDR2 is FQNEAQ.

This clonotype was recorded at least ten times. The chain combines TRBV20-1 with TRBJ2-2; weak D call: TRBD2 (6 bases). Trimming took off 5 bases at V and 6 bases at J, with 10 bases between the two ends. This CDR3 has 12 amino acids. CDR1 is DFQATT and CDR2 is SNEGSKA in the germline V gene (reference sequence). The CDR3 nucleotides read TGCAGTGCTGGGGCGGGGCCCGGGGAGCTGTTTTTT. This codes for CSAGAGPGELFF.

The table lists this clonotype with many counts. This sequence joins TRBV21-1 and TRBJ2-3; the table's D call of TRBD2 was not tested on the DNA. TRBV21-1 is a listed pseudogene. CDR3 size: 15 residues. CDR3 sequence (DNA): TGTGCCAGCAGCAAACTAGGGCAACGCACAGATACGCAGTATTTT. Protein product: CASSKLGQRTDTQYF.

Many counts were recorded for this clonotype. The chain is built from TRBV24-1 and TRBJ1-6; the match to TRBD1 covers 10 bases. This CDR3 region has 19 residues. Germline CDR1 reads KGHDR; CDR2 reads SFDVKD. V was clipped by 6 bases and J by 0 bases; unmatched bases: 10. CDR3 residues: CATSSPPGQGSSYNSPLHF. DNA for the CDR3: TGTGCCACCAGTTCCCCTCCGGGACAGGGGAGCTCCTATAATTCACCCCTCCACTTT.

The chain combines TRBV5-1 with TRBJ2-7; 10 positions agree with TRBD1. Germline-derived CDR1 and CDR2 are SGHRS and YFSETQ. With V trimmed by 4 bases and J by 5 bases, 6 bases remained unmatched. CDR3 length: 14 amino acids. CDR3 in DNA: TGCGCCAGCAGCCCGGGACAGGGGAGGAACGAGCAGTACTTC. It encodes CASSPGQGRNEQYF.

CDR3 sequence reads: CASSPGTTNTEAFF. The CDR3 DNA is TGTGCCAGCAGCCCGGGGACCACGAACACTGAAGCTTTCTTT. The chain joins TRBV5-6 to TRBJ1-1, with TRBD1 as a possible D gene (5 bases). The ends were cut back, 4 bases at V and 1 base at J, with 11 bases in the middle. The CDR3 spans 14 residues. Per the germline V gene, CDR1 is SGHDT and CDR2 is YYEEEE.

This clonotype has a count of ten or more. The chain couples TRBV12-3 or TRBV12-4 to TRBJ2-2, with D tentatively TRBD1 (6 bases). V gave up 3 bases and J gave up 4 bases, with 9 bases separating them. This CDR3 has 14 amino acids. The CDR3, as DNA: TGTGCCAGCAGTTTCGGACAGACCACCGGGGAGCTGTTTTTT. Translating gives CASSFGQTTGELFF.

The V gene is TRBV6-1, the J gene TRBJ2-5; D is unresolved. The length of the CDR3 is 11 residues. Trimming removed 2 bases at V and 5 bases at J, with 3 bases between. CDR1 and CDR2 from the germline V gene are MNHNS and SASEGT. CDR3 nucleotide sequence: TGTGCCAGCAGTGAACGGGAGACCCAGTACTTC. Translating it yields CASSERETQYF.